This T cell receptor beta chain was obtained from a study of cytomegalovirus exposure and HLA in healthy donors. Turning to the study itself: The roughly 110 validation repertoires were reported in a later analysis to have been generated on the same platform as the roughly 700 first-cohort repertoires.

As for this clone: The target antigen is unknown.

Method: immunoSEQ multiplex PCR; TCRdb's copy keeps in-frame clones and lacks some. The sample comprises fewer than 350,000 clones, around 89% of which are singletons, and around 0.92% rests with the top ten. General study findings and limits: Accounts indicate the classifier identified cytomegalovirus status with strong specificity and sensitivity.

CDR3 length: 11 amino acids. Germline V gives CDR1 DFQATT, CDR2 SNEGSKA (reference sequence). V was shortened by 6 bases and J by 8 bases, with 11 bases between the two germline ends. The receptor comes from a woman aged 18-29 years in good health and CMV-seronegative. The gene calls are TRBV20-1 and TRBJ2-1; no definite D call. Specimen: PBMCs. The CDR3 coding sequence is TGCAGTGCAAAAAAAACTGATGAGCAGTTCTTC. It specifies CSAKKTDEQFF.